The 8 T cell receptor beta chains in this list originate from one sample, sequenced in a study of blood T cell repertoires in COVID-19. Produced via immunoSEQ multiplex PCR; TCRdb's table is partial and in-frame only. The table includes 200,000 to 300,000 clones, 88% detected once. What was sequenced was peripheral blood. All receptors come from a man aged 60 to 69 who had recovered from COVID-19.

This chain uses TRBV6-5 with TRBJ1-1; 12 bases are a match to TRBD1. Looked up from germline, CDR1 is MNHEY and CDR2 is SVGAGI. The CDR3 sequence is 16 residues long. The ends lost 2 bases at V and 5 bases at J; junction bases unmatched: 6. The CDR3 bases are TGTGCCAGCAGTTACCCTGGGGACAGGGGGCAGACTGAAGCTTTCTTT. Translated: CASSYPGDRGQTEAFF.

This chain uses TRBV27 with TRBJ1-5; D might be TRBD1 (5 bases). The V and J ends lost 0 bases and 4 bases respectively, with 10 bases between them. This CDR3 comprises 15 residues. Germline V gene lookup returns CDR1 MNHEY and CDR2 SMNVEV (reference sequence). CDR3 DNA: TGTGCCAGCAGTTTATCATCAGGGCAAAATCAGCCCCAGCATTTT. This encodes CASSLSSGQNQPQHF.

The chain employs TRBV13 and TRBJ1-2; no clear D. Trimming pared 7 bases from V and 1 base from J, leaving 10 bases between. The CDR3 runs to 13 residues. Germline V CDR1 and CDR2: PRHDT, FYEKMQ (reference sequence). The CDR3 region has the DNA TGTGCCAGCACAGGTTTCGGTAACTATGGCTACACCTTC. The encoded protein is CASTGFGNYGYTF.

The chain carries TRBV7-2 and TRBJ1-4; TRBD1 is a possible D gene (6 bases). Germline V gene data show CDR1 as SGHTA and CDR2 as FQGNSA. The CDR3 has 15 residues. Trimming pared 1 base from V and 8 bases from J, leaving 14 bases between. The chain's CDR3 is CASSLEAGEEEKLFF. DNA for the CDR3: TGTGCCAGCAGCTTAGAGGCAGGGGAAGAGGAAAAACTGTTTTTT. The full variable domain, with the rest looked up from reference TRBV7-2 and TRBJ1-4, is GAGVSQSPSNKVTEKGKDVELRCDPISGHTALYWYRQSLGQGLEFLIYFQGNSAPDKSGLPSDRFSAERTGGSVSTLTIQRTQQEDSAVYLCASSLEAGEEEKLFFGSGTQLSVL.

This rearrangement joins TRBV6-5 to TRBJ2-3; 8 bases agree with TRBD2. Germline trimming cut 7 bases from V and 2 bases from J; bases unmatched to any gene: 5. CDR3 size: 14 residues. The germline gives CDR1 MNHEY, CDR2 SVGAGI. DNA of the CDR3: TGTGCCAGCATGAGCGGGGGCCCCACAGATACGCAGTATTTT. The encoded protein is CASMSGGPTDTQYF.

The V and J genes are TRBV30 and TRBJ2-1, with TRBD2 matching 8 bases. CDR1 and CDR2 (germline): GTSNPN, SVGIG (reference sequence). V was clipped by 2 bases and J by 4 bases; unmatched bases: 10. This CDR3 spans 16 amino acids. CDR3 coding DNA: TGTGCCTGGAGTTCGAATAGCGGGGTCCTGTACAATGAGCAGTTCTTC. Residues: CAWSSNSGVLYNEQFF.

The chain has TRBV10-3 and TRBJ2-5, with TRBD1 matching over 8 bases. Germline-derived CDR1 and CDR2 are ENHRY and SYGVKD. V dropped 6 bases and J dropped 2; count of bases not matched to a gene: 2. This CDR3 contains 13 residues. CDR3 region: CAIRRTGQETQYF. The CDR3 bases are TGTGCCATCAGGCGGACAGGGCAAGAGACCCAGTACTTC.

This chain uses TRBV6-5 with TRBJ2-3; D call uncertain. The germline V gene encodes CDR1 MNHEY and CDR2 SVGAGI. CDR3 size: 16 residues. The germline V and J ends were trimmed by 4 bases and 0 bases, with 14 bases remaining between them. In nucleotides, the CDR3 is TGTGCCAGCAGTTCTCACTACAAATCTAGCACAGATACGCAGTATTTT. It is translated as CASSSHYKSSTDTQYF.